The 18 T cell receptor beta chains below come from one sample, sequenced in a study of T cell changes during pregnancy in multiple sclerosis. Only in-frame clones appear in the TCRdb table, and some are missing; sequencing was by immunoSEQ multiplex PCR. The table records fewer than 40,000 clones, 85% to 95% of them present only once. Here the sequenced sample was CD4+ T cells from peripheral blood mononuclear cells, taken after pregnancy. All receptors derive from a female donor with multiple sclerosis, enrolled in a pregnancy study.

CDR3 protein: CASSPTGVGYEQYF. The CDR3 DNA is TGTGCCAGCAGCCCAACAGGGGTGGGATACGAGCAGTACTTC. The chain joins TRBV5-6 to TRBJ2-7; 7 bases align to TRBD1. The CDR3 length is 14 residues. Germline assignment: CDR1 SGHDT and CDR2 YYEEEE. V lost 4 bases, J lost 4 bases, and 8 bases stayed unmatched.

The chain carries TRBV14 and TRBJ2-1, with TRBD1 as a possible D gene (5 bases). This CDR3 is 16 amino acids long. The V end was cut by 5 bases, the J end by 2 bases, with 16 bases between. Germline assignment: CDR1 SGHDN and CDR2 FVKESK. DNA of the CDR3: TGTGCCAGCAGCGAAGGACCAGGGCTGCCCTACAATGAGCAGTTCTTC. Its translation: CASSEGPGLPYNEQFF.

J is TRBJ1-6 and V is TRBV30; tentative D call: TRBD1 (5 bases). Trimming left V 8 bases short and J 0 bases short, with 17 bases between. From germline, CDR1 is GTSNPN and CDR2 SVGIG (reference sequence). This CDR3 is 16 amino acids long. As DNA, the CDR3 is TGTGCCCTATGGGGCCACCGGAGCTCCTATAATTCACCCCTCCACTTT. It codes for CALWGHRSSYNSPLHF. Full variable domain (remainder filled in from reference TRBV30 and TRBJ1-6): SQTIHQWPATLVQPVGSPLSLECTVEGTSNPNLYWYRQAAGRGLQLLFYSVGIGQISSEVPQNLSASRPQDRQFILSSKKLLLSDSGFYLCALWGHRSSYNSPLHFGNGTRLTVT.

This sequence joins TRBV19 and TRBJ2-1; TRBD2 matches at 7 bases. Germline-derived CDR1 and CDR2 are LNHDA and SQIVND (reference sequence). J lost 0 bases, V lost 3 bases, and 5 bases had no gene match. CDR3 length: 16 amino acids. CDR3 protein: CASSIRAGNSYNEQFF. In DNA form, the CDR3 reads TGTGCCAGTAGTATTCGAGCGGGGAACTCCTACAATGAGCAGTTCTTC.

This sequence joins TRBV29-1 and TRBJ2-3; 7 bases line up with TRBD1. Germline V lookup: CDR1 SQVTM, CDR2 ANQGSEA. This CDR3 is 15 amino acids long. V lost 1 base to trimming and J lost 3 bases; unmatched junction nucleotides: 7. CDR3 DNA sequence: TGCAGCGTTGAAGTCACAGGGGACCAAACAGATACGCAGTATTTT. This codes for CSVEVTGDQTDTQYF.

This chain connects TRBV5-1 to TRBJ2-1; 10 bases match TRBD2. The CDR3 has 13 amino acids. The germline gives CDR1 SGHRS, CDR2 YFSETQ. With V trimmed by 8 bases and J by 5 bases, 4 bases remained unmatched. The CDR3 DNA reads TGCGCCAGTAGCGGGGGGATCGACAATGAGCAGTTCTTC. Translation gives CASSGGIDNEQFF.

V is TRBV19 and J is TRBJ2-5; perhaps TRBD1 as D (6 bases). V lost 5 bases, J lost 1 base, and 14 bases lay in between. This CDR3 comprises 15 residues. CDR1 and CDR2 from the germline V gene are LNHDA and SQIVND (reference sequence). DNA for the CDR3: TGTGCCAGTAGTCGAACCACAGGGCCCCAAGAGACCCAGTACTTC. Encoded protein: CASSRTTGPQETQYF. Using reference TRBV19 and TRBJ2-5 for the parts outside the CDR3, the full variable domain is DGGITQSPKYLFRKEGQNVTLSCEQNLNHDAMYWYRQDPGQGLRLIYYSQIVNDFQKGDIAEGYSVSREKKESFPLTVTSAQKNPTAFYLCASSRTTGPQETQYFGPGTRLLVL.

In DNA form, the CDR3 reads TGTGCCAGCAGCTTGGCGCTTGGGACTAGCGCGGAGACCCAGTACTTC. It yields the protein CASSLALGTSAETQYF. The chain employs TRBV5-6 and TRBJ2-5; TRBD2 matches at 10 bases. Germline CDR1 is SGHDT and CDR2 is YYEEEE. The V segment lost 0 bases and the J segment 5 bases; nucleotides outside the gene matches: 7. The CDR3 contains 16 residues.

V and J are TRBV10-3 and TRBJ2-1, with D possibly matching TRBD1 (7 bases). The CDR3 has 15 amino acids. Germline V gives CDR1 ENHRY, CDR2 SYGVKD. V lost 0 bases and J lost 8, with 14 bases in between. The CDR3 is CAISESGGRGYEQFF. In DNA, the CDR3 is TGTGCCATCAGTGAGTCCGGGGGCAGGGGGTATGAGCAGTTCTTC.

The J gene is TRBJ1-2, the V gene TRBV9; the match to TRBD1 covers 9 bases. The CDR3 totals 15 residues. Germline V gene lookup returns CDR1 SGDLS and CDR2 YYNGEE. J gave up 3 bases and V 4 bases, and 7 bases lay outside the gene matches. In DNA form, the CDR3 reads TGTGCCAGCAGCCCCCGGGACAGGGAACACTATGGCTACACCTTC. This sequence encodes CASSPRDREHYGYTF.

This clone was seen more than once but under ten times. The chain couples TRBV19 to TRBJ2-1; D possibly corresponds to TRBD1 (6 bases). The CDR3 totals 12 residues. The germline gives CDR1 LNHDA, CDR2 SQIVND (reference sequence). V lost 5 bases to trimming and J lost 12 bases, with 14 bases between them. CDR3 sequence: CASSPDRMRQFF. Here the CDR3 DNA reads TGTGCCAGTAGTCCCGACAGGATGCGGCAGTTCTTC.

The chain employs TRBV7-9 and TRBJ2-6; D possibly corresponds to TRBD1 (5 bases). Between the trimmed V and J ends, which lost 5 bases and 0 bases, there was a span of 17 bases. Germline V gene sequence: CDR1 SEHNR, CDR2 FQNEAQ (reference sequence). The CDR3 consists of 18 residues. The DNA of the CDR3 is TGTGCCAGCAGCGCTACTGGGGCCCTCGACTCTGGGGCCAACGTCCTGACTTTC. Translation gives CASSATGALDSGANVLTF.

This clone was counted a single time. This rearrangement joins TRBV5-1 to TRBJ2-2, with 7 bases matching TRBD2. This CDR3 region has 16 residues. V lost 1 base and J lost 1; bases outside the gene matches: 4. The germline V gene encodes CDR1 SGHRS and CDR2 YFSETQ. CDR3 bases: TGCGCCAGCAGCTTGAGCCTAGCGGTGAACACCGGGGAGCTGTTTTTT. It specifies CASSLSLAVNTGELFF.

V gene TRBV18 combines with J gene TRBJ2-3; D is possibly TRBD2 (5 bases). CDR1 and CDR2 (germline): KGHSH, LQKENI. Trimming stripped 1 base from V and 0 bases from J, with 11 bases between. The CDR3 length is 16 residues. The CDR3 region is CASSPLTGYSTDTQYF. CDR3 nucleotide sequence: TGTGCCAGCTCACCACTAACGGGGTATAGCACAGATACGCAGTATTTT. The full variable domain, in which reference TRBV18 and TRBJ2-3 provide the parts outside the CDR3, is NAGVMQNPRHLVRRRGQEARLRCSPMKGHSHVYWYRQLPEEGLKFMVYLQKENIIDESGMPKERFSAEFPKEGPSILRIQQVVRGDSAAYFCASSPLTGYSTDTQYFGPGTRLTVL.

Written as DNA, the CDR3 is TGCGCCAGCAAGTCCAGGGGAGGCACAGATACGCAGTATTTT. Residues: CASKSRGGTDTQYF. This rearrangement joins TRBV5-1 to TRBJ2-3; TRBD1 is a possible D gene (6 bases). The CDR3 contains 14 residues. The V end lost 6 bases, the J end lost 1 base, and 12 bases lay between the germline ends. From germline, CDR1 is SGHRS and CDR2 YFSETQ.

The chain carries TRBV5-1 and TRBJ2-2; D is perhaps TRBD2 (5 bases). Germline-derived CDR1 and CDR2 are SGHRS and YFSETQ. Trimming took off 3 bases at V and 5 bases at J, with 8 bases between the two ends. This CDR3 is built from 13 residues. The CDR3 here is CASSYPGTGELFF. The CDR3 DNA sequence: TGCGCCAGCAGCTACCCGGGGACCGGGGAGCTGTTTTTT.

The chain combines TRBV10-2 with TRBJ1-1; D remains ambiguous. V gave up 6 bases and J gave up 1 base, with 12 bases separating them. CDR1 is WSHSY and CDR2 is SAAADI in the germline V gene. There are 14 residues in the CDR3. The CDR3 DNA reads as TGCGCCAGCAGAATTCTCGGAGAGAACACTGAAGCTTTCTTT. Its protein is CASRILGENTEAFF.

V usage is TRBV5-1 and J usage is TRBJ2-3; D is perhaps TRBD1 (5 bases). The V end was cut by 2 bases, the J end by 3 bases, with 13 bases between. CDR1 is SGHRS, CDR2 YFSETQ, per germline. The CDR3 has 15 amino acids. The CDR3 is CASSFRPGLTDTQYF. The CDR3, as DNA: TGCGCCAGCAGCTTTCGTCCAGGGTTGACAGATACGCAGTATTTT.